This T cell receptor (beta chain) was recorded in a study of identical twins. Study-wide findings and caveats: Carriage of fewer insertions was seen in abundant cord blood beta clonotypes, whereas memory repertoires showed none. Invariant MAIT and iNKT cells are populations that could partly confound zero-insertion analyses. Out-of-frame alpha sequences shared by twins were enriched for low generation probability.

A universal primer site was added by template switching, and unique molecular identifiers were carried by the cDNA. TCRdb analysed the 5' RACE reads with MiXCR anew, one entry per CDR3 protein. The data hold 1.5 million to 2 million distinct CDR3 sequences, with around 29% observed a single time. Comments on this clonotype: Its antigen is still unknown.

This CDR3 comprises 13 residues. The V gene lost 0 bases and the J gene lost 11 bases, with 14 bases spanning the gap. The germline V gene encodes CDR1 SGDLS and CDR2 YYNGEE. The source is a newborn girl in good health. This sequence joins TRBV9 and TRBJ2-5; D tentatively fits TRBD1 or TRBD2 (5 bases each). The specimen sequenced was cord blood. The DNA for the CDR3 is TGTGCCAGCAGCGTAGGTGTGGGGGATGAGCAGTACTTC. This sequence encodes CASSVGVGDEQYF.